These 27 T cell receptor beta chains were sequenced from one sample in a study of blood T cell repertoires in COVID-19. TCRdb's table, derived via immunoSEQ multiplex PCR, lists solely in-frame clones and lacks some. The sample shows 330,000 or so clones, around nine tenths of them seen only once. Material: PBMCs or T cells enriched from blood (not recorded which). These TCRs come from a woman in her 30s who had been exposed to COVID-19.

The V call is TRBV6-5, the J call TRBJ2-1; D might be TRBD1 (5 bases). Germline V gene lookup returns CDR1 MNHEY and CDR2 SVGAGI. This CDR3 region has 12 residues. V lost 5 bases and J 16 bases, leaving 18 bases between the germline ends. The CDR3 loop is CASSRAGQSYFF. CDR3 DNA sequence: TGTGCCAGCAGTCGGGCCGGACAAAGTTATTTCTTC.

In this sample, this clone turned up once. The V call is TRBV28, the J call TRBJ1-2, with 8 bases lining up with TRBD1. The junction had 4 bases not matched to a gene; V was cut back by 6 bases and J by 7 bases. The CDR3 is 12 amino acids. CDR1 is MDHEN and CDR2 is SYDVKM in the germline V gene. CDR3 loop: CASRLQGVGYTF. CDR3 sequence (DNA): TGTGCCAGCAGACTACAGGGGGTTGGCTACACCTTC.

V usage is TRBV19 and J usage is TRBJ2-3; 7 bases agree with TRBD1. CDR1 is LNHDA, CDR2 SQIVND, per germline (reference sequence). The V segment lost 3 bases and the J segment 0 bases; nucleotides outside the gene matches: 9. The CDR3 runs 17 residues. The CDR3 coding sequence is TGTGCCAGTAGTATTGGAACAGGGGTGCATAGCACAGATACGCAGTATTTT. Amino acid sequence: CASSIGTGVHSTDTQYF.

The V gene is TRBV5-4, the J gene TRBJ2-7, with TRBD1 identical over 8 bases. Germline CDR1 reads SGHNT; CDR2 reads YYREEE (reference sequence). The CDR3 is made up of 16 amino acids. V was clipped by 4 bases and J by 3 bases; unmatched bases: 12. The CDR3 sequence is CASSPQGQGRSYEQYF. The CDR3 nucleotides read TGTGCCAGCAGCCCACAAGGACAGGGTAGAAGCTACGAGCAGTACTTC.

This rearrangement joins TRBV4-1 to TRBJ2-1; tentative D call: TRBD2 (6 bases). The CDR3 is 17 residues long. Germline CDR1 and CDR2: MGHRA and YSYEKL. V dropped 0 bases and J dropped 8 bases, with 20 bases sitting between them. CDR3 in amino acids: CASSQERDSAPGYEQFF. CDR3 coding DNA: TGCGCCAGCAGCCAAGAGAGGGACTCCGCACCGGGCTATGAGCAGTTCTTC.

This rearrangement joins TRBV5-1 to TRBJ2-2; 10 bases agree with TRBD2. Looked up from germline, CDR1 is SGHRS and CDR2 is YFSETQ. J gave up 6 bases and V 4 bases, and 6 bases lay outside the gene matches. This CDR3 comprises 15 residues. The CDR3 DNA follows: TGCGCCAGCAGCCTTACTAGCGGGATGCCCGGGGAGCTGTTTTTT. Protein sequence: CASSLTSGMPGELFF.

This clone was observed once. This chain connects TRBV9 to TRBJ1-6; a weak D match, TRBD1 (6 bases). The CDR3 is 15 amino acids. CDR1 and CDR2 from the germline V gene are SGDLS and YYNGEE. V lost 3 bases, J lost 9 bases, and 16 bases lay in between. The CDR3 loop reads CASSAGHRVGSPLHF. CDR3 DNA: TGTGCCAGCAGCGCAGGTCACAGGGTTGGTTCACCCCTCCACTTT.

The chain employs TRBV5-6 and TRBJ1-1; D gene uncertain. Germline assignment: CDR1 SGHDT and CDR2 YYEEEE. V was shortened by 1 base and J by 8 bases, with 6 bases between the two germline ends. This CDR3 has 11 residues. Written as DNA, the CDR3 is TGTGCCAGCAGCTTGCGAGGGGAAGCTTTCTTT. Its translation: CASSLRGEAFF.

This clone was observed a single time. The rearrangement links TRBV2 to TRBJ2-7; 8 nucleotides line up with TRBD1. This CDR3 is 15 amino acids long. The germline V gene encodes CDR1 SNHLY and CDR2 FYNNEI. The V segment lost 6 bases and the J segment 3 bases; nucleotides outside the gene matches: 10. CDR3 in amino acids: CASSLAIQGGYEQYF. Here the CDR3 DNA reads TGTGCCAGCAGCTTAGCTATACAGGGGGGCTACGAGCAGTACTTC.

The CDR3 bases are TGTGCCATCCAGGGGGCGGTGTCCTATAATTCACCCCTCCACTTT. It yields the protein CAIQGAVSYNSPLHF. J is TRBJ1-6 and V is TRBV24-1, with 8 bases aligning to TRBD1. With 11 bases clipped from V and 1 base from J, the junction kept 6 bases outside the gene matches. Germline loops: CDR1 KGHDR, CDR2 SFDVKD. The CDR3 spans 15 residues.

This sequence joins TRBV5-1 and TRBJ1-1, with TRBD1 matching 8 bases. In germline, CDR1 is SGHRS, CDR2 YFSETQ. There are 15 residues in the CDR3. Unmatched junction bases numbered 7, after V lost 4 bases and J lost 2 bases. CDR3 sequence: CASSPRTGSNTEAFF. CDR3 in DNA: TGCGCCAGCAGCCCGAGGACAGGGAGCAACACTGAAGCTTTCTTT.

The rearrangement uses TRBV19 and TRBJ2-7; maybe TRBD1 (6 bases). V lost 6 bases and J lost 2, with 20 bases in between. There are 16 residues in the CDR3. CDR1 and CDR2 (germline): LNHDA, SQIVND (reference sequence). The CDR3 nucleotides read TGTGCCAGTAGCCGTAAACCGGGACACCTTACCTACGAGCAGTACTTC. Its protein product is CASSRKPGHLTYEQYF.

There are a few counts of this clone. V and J are TRBV5-1 and TRBJ2-7, with D possibly TRBD1 on 5 matching bases. Trimming removed 4 bases at V and 6 bases at J, with 11 bases between. From germline, CDR1 is SGHRS and CDR2 YFSETQ. There are 12 residues in the CDR3. CDR3 coding DNA: TGCGCCAGCAGCCCCTGGGGCCGCGAGCAGTACTTC. Translation gives CASSPWGREQYF.

V usage is TRBV19 and J usage is TRBJ1-1; unclear D gene. CDR1 is LNHDA, CDR2 SQIVND, per germline (reference sequence). Trimming shortened V by 6 bases and J by 7 bases, and 9 bases separated the two germline ends. The CDR3 loop spans 11 amino acids. As DNA, the CDR3 is TGTGCCAGTAGAAAACTGGTTGAAGCTTTCTTT. Translating gives CASRKLVEAFF.

The sample holds a few counts of this clone. This rearrangement joins TRBV9 to TRBJ1-3; 7 nucleotides match TRBD1. The CDR3 runs 14 residues. The germline V gene has CDR1 SGDLS and CDR2 YYNGEE. Trimming cost V 3 bases and J 1 base; bases outside gene matches: 1. The CDR3 DNA sequence: TGTGCCAGCAGCGACAGGGGATCTGGAAACACCATATATTTT. Translating it yields CASSDRGSGNTIYF.

CDR3 in amino acids: CASSHHRDRTWEQYF. As DNA, the CDR3 is TGTGCCAGCAGCCATCACCGGGACAGGACCTGGGAGCAGTACTTC. This chain uses TRBV11-3 with TRBJ2-7; 8 nucleotides line up with TRBD1. Looked up from germline, CDR1 is SGHNT and CDR2 is YENEEA. With 5 bases clipped from V and 7 bases from J, the junction kept 13 bases outside the gene matches. The CDR3 has 15 residues.

The chain links TRBV6-5 to TRBJ2-3; D remains ambiguous. This CDR3 spans 15 amino acids. V was pared by 8 bases and J by 1 base, with 16 bases between. CDR1 and CDR2 (germline): MNHEY, SVGAGI. CDR3 loop: CASGKASGRTDTQYF. The CDR3 region has the DNA TGTGCCAGCGGTAAGGCTTCGGGTCGCACAGATACGCAGTATTTT.

This sequence joins TRBV23-1 and TRBJ2-1, with 7 bases aligning to TRBD2. TRBV23-1 is sorted into the ORF group, with uncertain function. V shed 3 bases and J 9 bases; nucleotides not matched to a gene: 32. There are 22 residues in the CDR3. The CDR3 loop reads CASSHFPAQTVEGGPGKGEQFF. The CDR3 DNA is TGCGCCAGCAGTCATTTCCCCGCCCAGACTGTTGAGGGAGGGCCGGGGAAGGGTGAGCAGTTCTTC.

The V gene is TRBV21-1, the J gene TRBJ2-6; the tabulated D call, TRBD1, remains unverified against the DNA. TRBV21-1 is a documented pseudogene. This CDR3 has 17 residues. The CDR3 DNA is TGTGCCAGCAGTCCGGGACAGGCCGCTGGTGGGGCCAACGTCCTGACTTTC. Translation: CASSPGQAAGGANVLTF.

This sequence joins TRBV11-2 and TRBJ1-1; D perhaps matches TRBD1 (6 bases). Germline assignment: CDR1 SGHAT and CDR2 FQNNGV. V shed 2 bases and J shed 6 bases, with 13 bases lying between them. CDR3 length equals 14 residues. The CDR3 nucleotides are TGTGCCAGCAGCTTATTTCAGGGGCGCGCTGAAGCTTTCTTT. This translates into CASSLFQGRAEAFF.

The V call is TRBV12-3 or TRBV12-4, the J call TRBJ1-6, with 7 bases that match TRBD1. The ends lost 5 bases at V and 11 bases at J; junction bases unmatched: 6. The CDR3 runs 13 residues. CDR3: CASSQGGLTPLHF. The CDR3 nucleotides read TGTGCCAGCAGTCAAGGGGGCCTCACACCCCTCCACTTT.

The gene calls are TRBV12-3 or TRBV12-4 and TRBJ2-7; D call uncertain. The CDR3 length is 12 residues. Deletions cut 3 bases from V and 1 base from J, with 4 bases between. CDR3 protein: CASSFRSYEQYF. CDR3 nucleotides: TGTGCCAGCAGTTTTCGGTCCTACGAGCAGTACTTC.

The CDR3 loop reads CASSRDRVLYEQYF. The CDR3 nucleotides read TGTGCCAGCAGCCGAGACAGGGTACTATACGAGCAGTACTTC. The chain recombines TRBV28 with TRBJ2-7, with TRBD1 identical over 7 bases. CDR1 MDHEN and CDR2 SYDVKM come from the germline V gene. The CDR3 consists of 14 residues. The J segment lost 4 bases and the V segment lost 6 bases, leaving 9 bases of the junction unmatched.

The rearrangement links TRBV6-2 or TRBV6-3 to TRBJ2-1; weak D call: TRBD2 (5 bases). With 3 bases removed from V and 10 bases from J, the gap between germline ends came to 13 bases. This CDR3 is 13 amino acids long. The germline V gene has CDR1 MNHEY and CDR2 SVGEGT. CDR3 sequence: CASSYSRTGEQFF. CDR3 sequence (DNA): TGTGCCAGCAGTTATTCCCGTACGGGAGAGCAGTTCTTC.

This chain links TRBV27 with TRBJ2-7, with unresolved D. Trimming left V 2 bases short and J 0 bases short, with 11 bases between. Germline V gene data show CDR1 as MNHEY and CDR2 as SMNVEV (reference sequence). This CDR3 has 15 amino acids. The DNA of the CDR3 is TGTGCCAGCAGTTTAGGGCCGACGAGCTCCTACGAGCAGTACTTC. Amino acids: CASSLGPTSSYEQYF.

The CDR3 is CASSQVGQRNTEAFF. Written as DNA, the CDR3 is TGTGCCAGCAGCCAAGTGGGACAGCGGAACACTGAAGCTTTCTTT. The V and J genes are TRBV3-1 (or the pseudogene TRBV3-2) and TRBJ1-1; the match to TRBD1 covers 7 bases. The CDR3 length is 15 residues. V shed 1 base and J 1 base; nucleotides not matched to a gene: 3. Germline V CDR1 and CDR2: LGHDT, YNNKEL (reference sequence).

The chain carries TRBV18 and TRBJ2-1, with 11 bases aligning to TRBD1. V shed 0 bases and J 6 bases; nucleotides not matched to a gene: 1. CDR1 is KGHSH, CDR2 LQKENI, per germline. The CDR3 contains 15 residues. The CDR3 sequence: CASSPPGTGGNEQFF. CDR3 coding DNA: TGTGCCAGCTCACCACCGGGGACAGGGGGCAATGAGCAGTTCTTC.